Listed here are 14 T cell receptor beta chains from one sample, sequenced in a study of blood T cells in healthy people across ages. With a J-beta primer mix and a sample-barcoded 5' primer, a second PCR ran about 7 to 12 cycles. From the 5' RACE reads, TCRdb called clonotypes with MiXCR, one entry per CDR3 protein. The sample contains more than 800,000 distinct CDR3 sequences, around 28% of which appear only once. Sequencing was done on a sample of blood. The receptors shown here come from a woman of 80 years or more in good health.

Comments on this clonotype: This sequence may be a read error, since a much larger clone differs from it by one base. V usage is TRBV7-8 and J usage is TRBJ2-1; possibly TRBD1 or TRBD2 for D (6 bases each). The end of the DNA fits TRBJ2-7 better, so the J call may be wrong. Germline V gene lookup returns CDR1 SGHVS and CDR2 FQNEAQ. The CDR3 length is 15 residues. CDR3 in amino acids: CASSRGGLSYNEQYF. CDR3 DNA: TGTGCCAGCAGCCGAGGGGGGCTCTCCTACAATGAGCAGTACTTC.

This sequence joins TRBV7-2 and TRBJ1-6, with D maybe TRBD1 (6 bases). Between the trimmed V and J ends, which lost 5 bases and 1 base, there was a span of 12 bases. Germline lookup yields CDR1 SGHTA and CDR2 FQGNSA. This CDR3 is built from 16 residues. The CDR3 region is CASSKAGESYNSPLHF. CDR3 nucleotides: TGTGCCAGCAGCAAAGCAGGGGAGTCCTATAATTCACCCCTCCACTTT.

The genes are TRBV6-2 or TRBV6-3 and TRBJ2-7; weak D call: TRBD2 (6 bases). This CDR3 has 15 residues. The germline gives CDR1 MNHEY, CDR2 SVGEGT. V was pared by 1 base and J by 0 bases, with 10 bases between. This CDR3 is CASSYLAVDSYEQYF. In DNA form, the CDR3 reads TGTGCCAGCAGTTACTTAGCGGTCGACTCCTACGAGCAGTACTTC.

This clonotype was detected ten times or more. The chain links TRBV12-3 or TRBV12-4 to TRBJ1-2; D possibly corresponds to TRBD1 (6 bases). Trimming left V 10 bases short and J 5 bases short, with 11 bases between. The CDR3 runs 11 residues. The CDR3 protein is CATTGRYGYTF. The CDR3 nucleotides read TGTGCCACGACAGGAAGATATGGCTACACCTTC.

V is TRBV6-5 and J is TRBJ2-2, with 8 positions matching TRBD1. The V gene's germline CDR1 is MNHEY and CDR2 SVGAGI. The CDR3 is 19 amino acids. Losses at the gene ends were 0 bases for V and 4 bases for J; bases not matched to a gene: 13. The CDR3 protein is CASSYSIPGQDIVTGELFF. CDR3 in DNA: TGTGCCAGCAGTTACTCCATCCCGGGACAGGATATCGTCACCGGGGAGCTGTTTTTT.

Ten or more counts support this clonotype. The chain's CDR3 is CASRGWRGRGTYEQYF. In nucleotides, the CDR3 is TGTGCCAGCAGGGGTTGGAGAGGCAGGGGGACCTACGAGCAGTACTTC. The chain employs TRBV5-6 and TRBJ2-7; 7 bases agree with TRBD1. The germline gives CDR1 SGHDT, CDR2 YYEEEE. V trimming: 5 bases; J trimming: 2 bases; junction bases outside the gene matches: 13. The CDR3 consists of 16 residues.

There are a few counts of this clonotype. The gene calls are TRBV29-1 and TRBJ1-1, with D unresolved. Trimming removed 1 base from V and 0 bases from J, with 12 bases in between. This CDR3 contains 15 residues. The germline gives CDR1 SQVTM, CDR2 ANQGSEA. The CDR3 here is CSVEVIPSVNTEAFF. Here the CDR3 DNA reads TGCAGCGTTGAAGTCATCCCCAGTGTGAACACTGAAGCTTTCTTT.

The chain links TRBV27 to TRBJ1-2, with 8 bases that match TRBD1. Germline V gives CDR1 MNHEY, CDR2 SMNVEV (reference sequence). The CDR3 covers 14 residues. Losses at the gene ends were 6 bases for V and 0 bases for J; bases not matched to a gene: 3. CDR3 DNA sequence: TGTGCCAGCAGAGTACAGGGGGCTAACTATGGCTACACCTTC. Translating it yields CASRVQGANYGYTF.

This chain joins TRBV30 and TRBJ1-1; D not certain. Trimming took 0 bases from V and 1 from J, leaving 12 bases between them. From germline, CDR1 is GTSNPN and CDR2 SVGIG (reference sequence). The CDR3 has 15 amino acids. The CDR3 loop reads CAWSVPGVGNTEAFF. Written as DNA, the CDR3 is TGTGCCTGGAGTGTACCTGGGGTAGGGAACACTGAAGCTTTCTTT. Supplemented by reference TRBV30 and TRBJ1-1, the full variable domain reads SQTIHQWPATLVQPVGSPLSLECTVEGTSNPNLYWYRQAAGRGLQLLFYSVGIGQISSEVPQNLSASRPQDRQFILSSKKLLLSDSGFYLCAWSVPGVGNTEAFFGQGTRLTVV.

About this clonotype: A much larger clone is a single base away; this may be a read error. The chain carries TRBV10-2 and TRBJ2-5, with 7 bases that match TRBD1. Germline values: CDR1 WSHSY, CDR2 SAAADI. The CDR3 has 14 amino acids. Trimming took 6 bases from V and 5 from J; bases not matched to a gene: 9. The chain's CDR3 is CASREVTGVETQYF. DNA of the CDR3: TGCGCCAGCAGGGAGGTCACAGGGGTCGAGACCCAGTACTTC.

This clonotype has more than one count but fewer than ten. The chain links TRBV5-1 to TRBJ2-5; TRBD2 aligns across 14 bases. V trimming: 0 bases; J trimming: 11 bases; junction bases outside the gene matches: 9. Looked up from germline, CDR1 is SGHRS and CDR2 is YFSETQ. CDR3 length equals 16 residues. The CDR3 here is CASSLVTSGGAVEQYF. The CDR3 bases are TGCGCCAGCAGCTTGGTGACTAGCGGGGGGGCCGTTGAGCAGTACTTC.

This chain links TRBV18 with TRBJ1-1; 8 positions agree with TRBD1. The J segment lost 7 bases and the V segment lost 6 bases, leaving 10 bases of the junction unmatched. The CDR3 extends over 14 amino acids. The V gene's germline CDR1 is KGHSH and CDR2 LQKENI. The CDR3 here is CASSPGQGAVEAFF. As DNA, the CDR3 is TGTGCCAGCTCTCCAGGACAGGGCGCTGTTGAAGCTTTCTTT.

This clonotype was seen at least ten times. The chain employs TRBV7-2 and TRBJ2-1; no clear D gene. There are 16 residues in the CDR3. The germline V and J ends were trimmed by 0 bases and 0 bases, with 9 bases remaining between them. Per the germline V gene, CDR1 is SGHTA and CDR2 is FQGNSA. The CDR3 region is CASSLALGSSYNEQFF. Written as DNA, the CDR3 is TGTGCCAGCAGCTTAGCGCTCGGAAGCTCCTACAATGAGCAGTTCTTC.

This clonotype was counted a few times. The rearrangement joins TRBV25-1 to TRBJ2-2; TRBD2 matches at 12 bases. Germline CDR1 reads MGHDK; CDR2 reads SYGVNS. Unmatched junction bases numbered 9, after V lost 6 bases and J lost 7 bases. The length of the CDR3 is 16 residues. The CDR3 nucleotides read TGTGCCAGCAGCGGCCTAGCGGGAGGGCGGAACGGGGAGCTGTTTTTT. As protein: CASSGLAGGRNGELFF.